This entry concerns a single TCR beta chain. The antigen is not known. The sample is drawn from a study of CD8+ T cells in alopecia areata. The study's findings and limits: Among the 100 top clones, expanded CD8+ clones, like scalp clonality, were significantly decreased by tofacitinib. Higher clonality and more expanded CD8+ clones appeared in lesional than normal scalp.

Sequencing used cDNA as its template, made by extracting RNA and reverse transcribing it. Only in-frame clones appear in the TCRdb table, and some are missing; sequencing was by immunoSEQ multiplex PCR. The data show about 140,000 clones, around four fifths seen once. This sample's treatment: oral pan-JAK inhibitor, 5-10 mg twice daily. Those with alopecia areata gave lesional scalp punch biopsies and peripheral blood. Investigators sorted PBMCs to obtain both CD4+ and CD8+ T cells. In germline, CDR1 is SEHNR, CDR2 FQNEAQ (reference sequence). The V end was cut by 5 bases, the J end by 9 bases, with 11 bases between. The CDR3 extends over 12 amino acids.

The chain carries TRBV7-9 and TRBJ1-5; no clear D. The material sequenced was CD8+ T cells sorted from blood, taken at week 4, from a patient treated with tofacitinib. The clonotype comes from a human donor with alopecia areata. CDR3 DNA: TGTGCCAGCAGCCCCCACTTGCGGCCCCAGCATTTT. It translates to CASSPHLRPQHF.